The clone carrying this T cell receptor beta chain was recorded at least ten times. These data belong to a study of T cells of healthy individuals. Germline CDR1 is SQVTM and CDR2 is ANQGSEA. CDR3 size: 13 residues. J gave up 8 bases and V 4 bases, and 4 bases lay outside the gene matches. One entry per CDR3 protein, called by TCRdb with MiXCR from the 5' RACE reads. The sample carries some 69,000 distinct CDR3 sequences, about 16% recorded once. The V call is TRBV29-1, the J call TRBJ1-4, with 10 bases fitting TRBD1. This receptor was obtained from a human donor in good health. The CDR3 loop is CSVVGTGEEKLFF. As DNA, the CDR3 is TGCAGCGTTGTTGGGACAGGGGAAGAAAAACTGTTTTTT.